This T cell receptor (beta chain) was profiled in a study of CD8 T cells in Susac syndrome. It was healthy donors who served as the controls, matched for age and sex. The authors negatively isolated CD8+ and CD4+ T cells and FACS-enriched TEMRA cells. RNA amounts of about 0.5 to 1 ug underwent reverse transcription with random hexamers. An immunoSEQ multiplex PCR amplified TCR beta CDR3 over 54 Vbeta and 13 Jbeta. TCRdb called the immunoSEQ multiplex PCR reads again in MiXCR, with one record for every CDR3 protein. Of about 150,000 distinct CDR3 sequences detected, roughly nine tenths appear once; the ten largest clones hold 0.065% to 0.1%. Germline V CDR1 and CDR2: LGHDT, YNNKEL (reference sequence). The J segment lost 7 bases and the V segment lost 6 bases, leaving 6 bases of the junction unmatched. The CDR3 is made up of 13 amino acids.

The receptor was derived from a human donor in good health. The V and J genes are TRBV3-1 and TRBJ2-4; TRBD1 matches 7 bases. Sequenced sample: CD4+ T cells from PBMCs. CDR3 in DNA: TGTGCCAGCAGTTCGACAGGGCCCAACATTCAGTACTTC. It encodes CASSSTGPNIQYF.